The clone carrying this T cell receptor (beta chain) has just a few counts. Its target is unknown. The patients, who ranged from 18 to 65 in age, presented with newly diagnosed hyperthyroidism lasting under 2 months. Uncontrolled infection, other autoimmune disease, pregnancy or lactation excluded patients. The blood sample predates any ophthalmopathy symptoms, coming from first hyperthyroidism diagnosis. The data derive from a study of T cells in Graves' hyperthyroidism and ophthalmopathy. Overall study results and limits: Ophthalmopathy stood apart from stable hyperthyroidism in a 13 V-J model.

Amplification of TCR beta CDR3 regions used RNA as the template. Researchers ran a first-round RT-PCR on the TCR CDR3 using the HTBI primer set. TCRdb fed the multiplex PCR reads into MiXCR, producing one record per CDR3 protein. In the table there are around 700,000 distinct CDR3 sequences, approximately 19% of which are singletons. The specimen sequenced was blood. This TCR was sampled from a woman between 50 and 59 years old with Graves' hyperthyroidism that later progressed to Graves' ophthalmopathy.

CDR3 in DNA: TGTGCCTGGAGTCCCACATTACAGGGAACCCATGGCTACACCTTC. It specifies CAWSPTLQGTHGYTF. The chain is built from TRBV30 and TRBJ1-2; the D gene is possibly TRBD1 (6 bases). CDR1 and CDR2 from the germline V gene are GTSNPN and SVGIG (reference sequence). The CDR3 is 15 amino acids. Deletions cut 2 bases from V and 6 bases from J, with 19 bases between.